These 10 T cell receptor beta chains originate from one sample sequenced in a study of blood T cell repertoires in COVID-19. TCRdb keeps only in-frame clones here, not all; method: immunoSEQ multiplex PCR. Of 150,000 or so clones listed, over 60% were seen once; the top ten hold about 3.2%. The sample taken for sequencing was PBMCs or T cells enriched from blood (not recorded which). The source is a woman in her fifties or sixties who had recovered from COVID-19.

This chain joins TRBV6-6 and TRBJ1-4; 7 bases line up with TRBD1. The V gene's germline CDR1 is MNHNY and CDR2 SVGAGI (reference sequence). V shed 7 bases, J shed 6 bases, and the junction held 8 bases outside the gene matches. The CDR3 spans 14 residues. For the CDR3, the DNA is TGTGCCAGCACGAGACAGGGACGGGATGAAAAACTGTTTTTT. The encoded protein is CASTRQGRDEKLFF.

V gene TRBV30 combines with J gene TRBJ2-7, with TRBD2 matching 7 bases. V trimming: 3 bases; J trimming: 3 bases; junction bases outside the gene matches: 11. Germline V lookup: CDR1 GTSNPN, CDR2 SVGIG (reference sequence). There are 15 residues in the CDR3. In nucleotides, the CDR3 is TGTGCCTGGAGCCGGCACGGGAGGCACTACTACGAGCAGTACTTC. This translates into CAWSRHGRHYYEQYF.

This rearrangement joins TRBV9 to TRBJ2-1, with 9 bases matching TRBD2. J gave up 7 bases and V 0 bases, and 8 bases lay outside the gene matches. The CDR3 contains 16 residues. CDR1 and CDR2 (germline): SGDLS, YYNGEE. CDR3: CASSVGGSGRDNEQFF. The CDR3 DNA reads TGTGCCAGCAGCGTAGGGGGTAGCGGGAGAGATAATGAGCAGTTCTTC.

The CDR3 DNA reads as TGTGCCAGCAGCTTAGGTGCGGGATCCGATAATTCACCCCTCCACTTT. The encoded protein is CASSLGAGSDNSPLHF. The rearrangement links TRBV7-9 to TRBJ1-6, with no clear D. Germline V CDR1 and CDR2: SEHNR, FQNEAQ (reference sequence). Trimming stripped 1 base from V and 5 bases from J, with 12 bases between. The CDR3 length is 16 residues.

The chain employs TRBV7-2 and TRBJ1-5; 8 bases fit TRBD1. The V segment lost 4 bases and the J segment 4 bases; nucleotides outside the gene matches: 6. CDR1 is SGHTA and CDR2 is FQGNSA in the germline V gene. The CDR3 covers 15 residues. CDR3 nucleotide sequence: TGTGCCAGCAGCTACACACAGGGGGTAAATCAGCCCCAGCATTTT. The encoded protein is CASSYTQGVNQPQHF.

The chain recombines TRBV29-1 with TRBJ1-2; 12 bases line up with TRBD1. Germline V lookup: CDR1 SQVTM, CDR2 ANQGSEA. This CDR3 contains 14 residues. After removal of 7 bases from V and 2 bases from J, the junction contained 5 bases not matched to a gene. The CDR3 coding sequence is TGCAGCGCCGGCGGGACAGGGGGCAACTATGGCTACACCTTC. Protein product: CSAGGTGGNYGYTF.

The CDR3 DNA reads TGTGCCTGGAGTGCGGCGGGGTCGGAGACCCAGTACTTC. The encoded protein is CAWSAAGSETQYF. The rearrangement links TRBV30 to TRBJ2-5, with D possibly matching TRBD2 (6 bases). The germline CDR1 and CDR2 sequences are GTSNPN and SVGIG (reference sequence). Trimming cost V 1 base and J 5 bases, with 11 bases left between them. There are 13 residues in the CDR3.

This clone was counted a single time. This sequence joins TRBV6-1 and TRBJ1-5; D might be TRBD1 (6 bases). Germline V gene lookup returns CDR1 MNHNS and CDR2 SASEGT. Trimming stripped 2 bases from V and 2 bases from J, with 10 bases between. The CDR3 sequence is 15 residues long. The CDR3 here is CASSELAGGNQPQHF. The CDR3 DNA reads TGTGCCAGCAGTGAATTGGCAGGGGGCAATCAGCCCCAGCATTTT.

The J gene is TRBJ2-1, the V gene TRBV5-1, with a weak D call TRBD2 (6 bases). The CDR3 is 14 residues long. The V end was cut by 4 bases, the J end by 5 bases, with 13 bases between. Germline loops: CDR1 SGHRS, CDR2 YFSETQ. The CDR3 DNA reads TGCGCCAGCAGCCCCGGCGGGACTCACAATGAGCAGTTCTTC. Translated, it gives CASSPGGTHNEQFF.

The V and J genes are TRBV28 and TRBJ1-4, with TRBD1 as a possible D gene (5 bases). In germline, CDR1 is MDHEN, CDR2 SYDVKM. Trimming removed 5 bases at V and 0 bases at J, with 10 bases between. The CDR3 covers 15 residues. The CDR3 sequence: CASSRLTATNEKLFF. The CDR3 DNA is TGTGCCAGCAGTCGACTGACAGCAACTAATGAAAAACTGTTTTTT.